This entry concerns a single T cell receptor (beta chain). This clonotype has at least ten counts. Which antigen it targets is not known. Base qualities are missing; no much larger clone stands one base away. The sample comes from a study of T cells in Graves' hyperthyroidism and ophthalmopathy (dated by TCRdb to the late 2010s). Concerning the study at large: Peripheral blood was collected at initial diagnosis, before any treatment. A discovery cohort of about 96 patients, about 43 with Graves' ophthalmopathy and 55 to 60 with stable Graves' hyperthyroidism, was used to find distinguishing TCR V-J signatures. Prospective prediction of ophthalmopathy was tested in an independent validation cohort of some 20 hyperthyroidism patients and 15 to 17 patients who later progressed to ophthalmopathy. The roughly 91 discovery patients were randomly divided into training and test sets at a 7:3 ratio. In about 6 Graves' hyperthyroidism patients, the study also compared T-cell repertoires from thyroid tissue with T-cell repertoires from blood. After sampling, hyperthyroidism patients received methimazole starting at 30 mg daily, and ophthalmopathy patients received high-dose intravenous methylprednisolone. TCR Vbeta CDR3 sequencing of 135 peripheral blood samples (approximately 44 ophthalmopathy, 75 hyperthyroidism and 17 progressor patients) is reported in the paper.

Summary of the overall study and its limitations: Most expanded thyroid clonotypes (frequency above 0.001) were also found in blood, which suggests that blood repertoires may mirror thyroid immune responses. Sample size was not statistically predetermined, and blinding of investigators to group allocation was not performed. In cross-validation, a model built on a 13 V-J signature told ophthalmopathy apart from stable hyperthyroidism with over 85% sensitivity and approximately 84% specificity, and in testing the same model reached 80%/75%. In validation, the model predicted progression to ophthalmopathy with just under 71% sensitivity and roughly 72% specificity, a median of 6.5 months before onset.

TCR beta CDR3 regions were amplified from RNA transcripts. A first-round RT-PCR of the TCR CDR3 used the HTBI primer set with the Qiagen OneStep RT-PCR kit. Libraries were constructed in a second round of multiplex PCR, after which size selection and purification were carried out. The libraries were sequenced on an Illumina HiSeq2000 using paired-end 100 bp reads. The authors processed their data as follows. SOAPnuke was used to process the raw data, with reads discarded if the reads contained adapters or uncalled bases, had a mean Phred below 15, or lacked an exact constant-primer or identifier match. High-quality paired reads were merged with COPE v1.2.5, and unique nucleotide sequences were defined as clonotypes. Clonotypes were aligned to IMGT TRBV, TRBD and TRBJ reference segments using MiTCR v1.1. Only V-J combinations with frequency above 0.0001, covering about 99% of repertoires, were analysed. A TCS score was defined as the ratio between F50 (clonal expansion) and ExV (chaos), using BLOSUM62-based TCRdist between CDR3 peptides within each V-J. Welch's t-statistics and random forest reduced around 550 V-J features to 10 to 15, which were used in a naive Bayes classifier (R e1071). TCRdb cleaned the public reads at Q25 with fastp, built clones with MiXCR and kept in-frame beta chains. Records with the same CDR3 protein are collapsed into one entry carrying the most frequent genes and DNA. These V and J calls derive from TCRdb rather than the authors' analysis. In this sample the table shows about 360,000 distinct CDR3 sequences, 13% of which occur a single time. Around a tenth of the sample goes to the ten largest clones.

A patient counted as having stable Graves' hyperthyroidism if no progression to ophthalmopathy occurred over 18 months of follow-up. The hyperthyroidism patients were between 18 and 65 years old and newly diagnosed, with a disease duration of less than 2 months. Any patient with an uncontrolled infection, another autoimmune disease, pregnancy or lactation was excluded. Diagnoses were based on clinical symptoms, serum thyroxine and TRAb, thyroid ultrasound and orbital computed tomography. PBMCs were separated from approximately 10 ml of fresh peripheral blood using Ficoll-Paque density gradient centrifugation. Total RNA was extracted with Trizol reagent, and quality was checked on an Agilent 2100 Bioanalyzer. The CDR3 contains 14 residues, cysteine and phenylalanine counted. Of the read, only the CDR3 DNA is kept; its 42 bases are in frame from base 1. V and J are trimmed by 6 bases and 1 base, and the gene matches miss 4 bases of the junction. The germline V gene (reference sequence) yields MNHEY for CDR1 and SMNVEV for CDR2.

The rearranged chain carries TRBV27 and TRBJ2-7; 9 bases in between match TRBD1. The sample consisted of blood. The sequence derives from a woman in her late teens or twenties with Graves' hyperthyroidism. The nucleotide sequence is TGTGCCAGCAGGAAGACAGGGGGGTCCTACGAGCAGTACTTC. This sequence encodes CASRKTGGSYEQYF.